This record looks at one TCR beta chain sequence and its context. Authors' data handling: Counts of nucleated cells, estimated from reference gene primer amplification, were obtained. Assay: immunoSEQ multiplex PCR; the TCRdb copy retains only in-frame clones and omits some. Clone size and the V and J calls come from that table; the DNA yielded D and trimming. This table holds roughly 250,000 clones, 90% found once. Trimming removed 0 bases from V and 0 bases from J, with 12 bases in between. Germline values: CDR1 SGHDT, CDR2 YYEEEE. The CDR3 totals 17 residues. The data belong to a study of blood T cell repertoires in COVID-19. Background on the study: The United States, Italy and Spain supplied acute and convalescent COVID-19 samples. PBMCs, B-cell-depleted T cells, or T cells provided the cDNA or gDNA that made up the material.

Sequenced sample: peripheral blood. The rearrangement uses TRBV5-6 and TRBJ1-4; D may be TRBD1 (5 bases). The TCR comes from a woman in her forties with acute or convalescent COVID-19. The CDR3: CASSLGQPWATNEKLFF. CDR3 coding DNA: TGTGCCAGCAGCTTGGGACAGCCGTGGGCAACTAATGAAAAACTGTTTTTT.